This T cell receptor (beta chain) was identified during a study of beta chain features in type 1 diabetes. Study context: All of the samples together had roughly 110 million sorted cells examined. Broader study findings: These data did not resolve whether HLA type affects TCRB rearrangement. Patients showed naive, central memory and Treg TCRB repertoires that appeared more similar than those of healthy donors. Fewer insertions but more deletions were seen at VDJ junctions in type 1 diabetes patients.

Germline V CDR1 and CDR2: MNHEY, SMNVEV (reference sequence). This CDR3 contains 15 residues. cDNA synthesis used the whole RNA isolate, giving expressed TCRB sequences. Libraries were prepared by immunoSEQ multiplex PCR; TCRdb keeps only in-frame clonotypes and omits some of them. The sample includes almost 250,000 clones, about 14% of them seen just once. Turning to this clone: Its antigen remains unidentified.

The receptor was isolated from a woman aged 40 to 50 in good health. The sequenced sample was naive CD4+ T cells from blood. The V call is TRBV27, the J call TRBJ2-5; TRBD1 matches at 7 bases. The end of the DNA fits TRBJ2-7 better, so the J call may be wrong. Here the CDR3 reads CASRPGRQGNYEQYF. The CDR3 DNA reads as TGTGCCAGCAGACCGGGAAGACAGGGCAACTACGAGCAGTACTTC.